This T cell receptor beta chain is drawn from a study of neoadjuvant anti-PD-1 for oral cavity cancer. Trimming pared 5 bases from V and 0 bases from J, leaving 16 bases between. The CDR3 consists of 16 residues. Germline assignment: CDR1 SGHAT and CDR2 FQNNGV. About this clone: Antigen unknown.

Overall study results and limits: With a few patients per group, TCR findings need larger cohorts.

Cohort: HPV-negative, locally advanced oral cavity squamous cell carcinoma patients. PBMC libraries mostly used about 450 ng of input genomic DNA, with six replicates per sample. Measured with immunoSEQ multiplex PCR; TCRdb has only the in-frame clones, and not every one. The sample holds around 62,000 clones, roughly 80% seen once. The rearrangement joins TRBV11-2 to TRBJ1-1, with D unresolved. Sequenced material: PBMCs, taken before nivolumab (anti-PD-1) treatment. The TCR was taken from a person between 40 and 80 years old with oral cavity squamous cell carcinoma. CDR3 DNA sequence: TGTGCCAGCAGCATTCCCTTGGGTCGGGTGAACACTGAAGCTTTCTTT. Its protein product is CASSIPLGRVNTEAFF.